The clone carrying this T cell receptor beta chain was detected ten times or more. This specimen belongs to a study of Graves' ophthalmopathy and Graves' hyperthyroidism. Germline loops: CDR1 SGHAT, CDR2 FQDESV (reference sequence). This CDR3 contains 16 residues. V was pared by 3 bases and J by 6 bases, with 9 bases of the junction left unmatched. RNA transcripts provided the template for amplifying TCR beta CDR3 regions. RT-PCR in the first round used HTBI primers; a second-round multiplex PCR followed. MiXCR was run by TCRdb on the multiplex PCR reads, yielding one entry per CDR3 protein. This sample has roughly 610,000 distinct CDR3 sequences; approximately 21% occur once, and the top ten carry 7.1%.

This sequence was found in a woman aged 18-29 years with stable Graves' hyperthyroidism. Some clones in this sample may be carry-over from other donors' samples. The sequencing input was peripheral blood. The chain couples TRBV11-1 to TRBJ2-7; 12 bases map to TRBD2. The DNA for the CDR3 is TGTGCCAGCAGCTTCGCTAGCGGGGGGGCCCCGGGCGAGCAGTACTTC. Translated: CASSFASGGAPGEQYF.